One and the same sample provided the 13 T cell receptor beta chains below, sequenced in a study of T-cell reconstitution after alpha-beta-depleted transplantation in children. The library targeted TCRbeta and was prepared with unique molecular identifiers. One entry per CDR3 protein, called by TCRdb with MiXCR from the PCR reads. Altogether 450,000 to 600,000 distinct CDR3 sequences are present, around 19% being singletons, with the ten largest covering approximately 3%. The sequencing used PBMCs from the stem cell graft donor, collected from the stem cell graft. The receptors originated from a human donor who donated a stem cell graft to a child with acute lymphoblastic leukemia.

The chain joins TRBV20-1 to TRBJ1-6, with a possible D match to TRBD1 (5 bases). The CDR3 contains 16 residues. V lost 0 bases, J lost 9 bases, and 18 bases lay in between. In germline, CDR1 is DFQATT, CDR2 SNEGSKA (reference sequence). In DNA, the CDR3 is TGCAGTGCTAGAGATGTTACAGGAGGAAAGGCTTCACCCCTCCACTTT. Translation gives CSARDVTGGKASPLHF.

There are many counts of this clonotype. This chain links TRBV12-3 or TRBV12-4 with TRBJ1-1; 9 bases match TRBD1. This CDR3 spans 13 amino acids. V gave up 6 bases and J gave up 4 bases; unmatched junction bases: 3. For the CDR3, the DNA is TGTGCCAGCAGCGGACAGGGGCTCACTGAAGCTTTCTTT. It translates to CASSGQGLTEAFF.

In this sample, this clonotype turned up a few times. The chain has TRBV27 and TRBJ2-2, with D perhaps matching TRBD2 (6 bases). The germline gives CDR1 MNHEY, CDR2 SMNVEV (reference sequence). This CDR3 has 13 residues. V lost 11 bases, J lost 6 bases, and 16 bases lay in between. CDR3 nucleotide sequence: TGTGCCTCGGGGCGGGGAATCCCCGGGGAGCTGTTTTTT. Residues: CASGRGIPGELFF.

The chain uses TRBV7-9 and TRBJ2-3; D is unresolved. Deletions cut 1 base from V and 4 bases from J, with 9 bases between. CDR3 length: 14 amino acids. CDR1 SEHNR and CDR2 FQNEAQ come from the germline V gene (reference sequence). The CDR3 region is CASSLVGDPDTQYF. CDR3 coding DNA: TGTGCCAGCAGCTTAGTAGGAGACCCAGATACGCAGTATTTT. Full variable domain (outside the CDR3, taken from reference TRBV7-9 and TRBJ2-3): DTGVSQNPRHKITKRGQNVTFRCDPISEHNRLYWYRQTLGQGPEFLTYFQNEAQLEKSRLLSDRFSAERPKGSFSTLEIQRTEQGDSAMYLCASSLVGDPDTQYFGPGTRLTVL.

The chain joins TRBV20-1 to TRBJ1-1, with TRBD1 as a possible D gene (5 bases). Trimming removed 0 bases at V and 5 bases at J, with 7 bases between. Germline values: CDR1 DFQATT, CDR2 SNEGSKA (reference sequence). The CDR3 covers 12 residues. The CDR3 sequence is CSAREGGTEAFF. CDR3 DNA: TGCAGTGCTAGAGAGGGGGGGACTGAAGCTTTCTTT.

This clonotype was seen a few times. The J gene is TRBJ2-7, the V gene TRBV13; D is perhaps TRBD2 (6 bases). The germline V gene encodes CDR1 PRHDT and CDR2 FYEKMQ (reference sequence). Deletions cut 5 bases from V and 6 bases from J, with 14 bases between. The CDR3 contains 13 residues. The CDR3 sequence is CASSRPGLVEQYF. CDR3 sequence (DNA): TGTGCCAGCAGCCGGCCGGGACTCGTCGAGCAGTACTTC.

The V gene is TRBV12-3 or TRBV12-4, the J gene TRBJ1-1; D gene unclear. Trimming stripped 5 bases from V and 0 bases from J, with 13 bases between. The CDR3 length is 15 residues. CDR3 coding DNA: TGTGCCAGCAGTCAGTCCCCGCTGATGAACACTGAAGCTTTCTTT. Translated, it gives CASSQSPLMNTEAFF.

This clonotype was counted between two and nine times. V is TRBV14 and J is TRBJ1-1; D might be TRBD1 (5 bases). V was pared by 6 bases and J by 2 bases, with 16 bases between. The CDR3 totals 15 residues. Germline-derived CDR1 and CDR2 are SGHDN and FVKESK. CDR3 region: CASSYLDRDNTEAFF. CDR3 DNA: TGTGCCAGCAGTTATTTAGACAGAGACAACACTGAAGCTTTCTTT.

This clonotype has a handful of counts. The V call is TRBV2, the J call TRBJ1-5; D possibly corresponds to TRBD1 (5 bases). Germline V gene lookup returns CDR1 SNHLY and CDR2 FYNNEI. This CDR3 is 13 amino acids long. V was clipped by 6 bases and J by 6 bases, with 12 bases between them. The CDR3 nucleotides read TGTGCCAGCAGGGGGACGGGCGGTCAGCCCCAGCATTTT. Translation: CASRGTGGQPQHF.

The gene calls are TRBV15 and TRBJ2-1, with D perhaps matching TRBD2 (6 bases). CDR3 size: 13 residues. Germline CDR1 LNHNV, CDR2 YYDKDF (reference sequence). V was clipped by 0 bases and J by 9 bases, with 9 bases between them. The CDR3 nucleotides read TGTGCCACCAGCAGAGATCTCGGGGGTGAGCAGTTCTTC. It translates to CATSRDLGGEQFF.

This CDR3 is CASSPRPGQGAGEQYF. The CDR3 DNA sequence: TGCGCCAGCAGCCCCCGACCGGGACAGGGGGCGGGGGAGCAGTACTTC. The chain employs TRBV5-1 and TRBJ2-7, with 12 bases identical to TRBD1. The CDR3 covers 16 residues. After removal of 4 bases from V and 7 bases from J, the junction contained 12 bases not matched to a gene. Looked up from germline, CDR1 is SGHRS and CDR2 is YFSETQ. The full variable domain, with the rest looked up from reference TRBV5-1 and TRBJ2-7, is KAGVTQTPRYLIKTRGQQVTLSCSPISGHRSVSWYQQTPGQGLQFLFEYFSETQRNKGNFPGRFSGRQFSNSRSEMNVSTLELGDSALYLCASSPRPGQGAGEQYFGPGTRLTVT.

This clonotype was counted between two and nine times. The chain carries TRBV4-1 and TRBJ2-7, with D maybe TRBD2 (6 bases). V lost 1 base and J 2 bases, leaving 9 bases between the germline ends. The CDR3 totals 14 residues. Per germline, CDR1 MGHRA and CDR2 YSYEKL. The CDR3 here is CASSQAGDAYEQYF. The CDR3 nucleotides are TGCGCCAGCAGCCAAGCGGGAGATGCCTACGAGCAGTACTTC.

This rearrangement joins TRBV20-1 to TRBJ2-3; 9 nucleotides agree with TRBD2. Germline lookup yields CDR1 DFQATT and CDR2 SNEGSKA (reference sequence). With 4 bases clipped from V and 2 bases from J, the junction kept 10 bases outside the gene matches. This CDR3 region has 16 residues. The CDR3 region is CSATLAGEWATDTQYF. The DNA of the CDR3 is TGCAGTGCTACCTTAGCGGGAGAGTGGGCCACAGATACGCAGTATTTT.